This TCR beta chain was observed in a study of neoadjuvant nivolumab and ipilimumab in lung cancer. At the level of the study: Patients got nivolumab 3 mg/kg on days 1, 15 and 29; combination added ipilimumab 1 mg/kg day 1.

The germline gives CDR1 SGHVS, CDR2 FQNEAQ. Germline trimming cut 5 bases from V and 3 bases from J; bases unmatched to any gene: 10. The CDR3 contains 15 residues. Only in-frame clones appear in the TCRdb table, and some are missing; sequencing was by immunoSEQ multiplex PCR. The table shows approximately 4,000 clones, with roughly 76% occurring only once. The material was adjacent normal lung tissue, obtained after neoadjuvant nivolumab, alone or with ipilimumab, at or shortly before surgery. The sequence was collected from an adult with non-small cell lung cancer. The chain combines TRBV7-8 with TRBJ2-7; 7 nucleotides line up with TRBD1. CDR3 protein: CASSAWTGNLYEQYF. The CDR3 DNA reads as TGTGCCAGCAGCGCCTGGACAGGAAACCTCTACGAGCAGTACTTC. Based on the CDR3 plus reference TRBV7-8 and TRBJ2-7, the full variable domain is GAGVSQSPRYKVAKRGQDVALRCDPISGHVSLFWYQQALGQGPEFLTYFQNEAQLDKSGLPSDRFFAERPEGSVSTLKIQRTQQEDSAVYLCASSAWTGNLYEQYFGPGTRLTVT.